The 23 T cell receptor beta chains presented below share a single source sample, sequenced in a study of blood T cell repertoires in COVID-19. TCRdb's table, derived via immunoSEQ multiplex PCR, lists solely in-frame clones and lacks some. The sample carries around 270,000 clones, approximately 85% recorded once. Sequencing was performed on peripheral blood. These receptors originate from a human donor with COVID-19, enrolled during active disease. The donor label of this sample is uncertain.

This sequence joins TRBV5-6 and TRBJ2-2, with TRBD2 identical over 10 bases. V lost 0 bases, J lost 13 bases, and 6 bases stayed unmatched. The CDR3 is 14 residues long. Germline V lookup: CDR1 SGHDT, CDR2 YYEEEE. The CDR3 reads CASSLGLAGDVLFF. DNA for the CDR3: TGTGCCAGCAGCTTGGGGCTAGCGGGAGATGTGCTGTTTTTT.

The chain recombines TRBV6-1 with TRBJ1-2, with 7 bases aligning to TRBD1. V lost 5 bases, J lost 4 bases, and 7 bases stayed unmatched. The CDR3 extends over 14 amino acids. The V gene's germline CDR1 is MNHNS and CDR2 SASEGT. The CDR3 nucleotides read TGTGCCAGCAGTCAAGGGACAGCGCCCTATGGCTACACCTTC. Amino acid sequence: CASSQGTAPYGYTF.

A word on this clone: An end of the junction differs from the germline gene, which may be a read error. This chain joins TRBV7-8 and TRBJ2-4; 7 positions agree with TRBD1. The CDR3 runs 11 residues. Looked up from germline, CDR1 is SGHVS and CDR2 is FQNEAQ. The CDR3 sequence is CASSTRGQIFF. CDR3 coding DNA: TGTGCCAGCAGCACTAGGGGACAGATATTCTTC.

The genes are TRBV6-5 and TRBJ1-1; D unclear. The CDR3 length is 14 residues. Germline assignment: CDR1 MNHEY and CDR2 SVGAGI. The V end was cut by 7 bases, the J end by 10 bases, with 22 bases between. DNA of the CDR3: TGTGCCAGCATTAAGGCCGGGCCCTCCGGAGGAGCTTTCTTT. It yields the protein CASIKAGPSGGAFF.

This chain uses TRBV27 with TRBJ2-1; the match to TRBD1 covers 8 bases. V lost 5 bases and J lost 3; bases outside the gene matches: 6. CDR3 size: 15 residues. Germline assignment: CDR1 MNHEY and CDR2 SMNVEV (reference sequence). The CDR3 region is CASSRQGADYNEQFF. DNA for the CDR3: TGTGCCAGCAGTCGCCAGGGGGCTGACTACAATGAGCAGTTCTTC.

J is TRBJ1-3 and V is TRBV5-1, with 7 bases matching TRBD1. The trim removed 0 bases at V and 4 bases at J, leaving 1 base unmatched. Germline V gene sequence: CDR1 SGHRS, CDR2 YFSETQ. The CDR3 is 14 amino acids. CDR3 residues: CASSLGQGGNTIYF. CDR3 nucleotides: TGCGCCAGCAGCTTGGGACAGGGAGGAAACACCATATATTTT.

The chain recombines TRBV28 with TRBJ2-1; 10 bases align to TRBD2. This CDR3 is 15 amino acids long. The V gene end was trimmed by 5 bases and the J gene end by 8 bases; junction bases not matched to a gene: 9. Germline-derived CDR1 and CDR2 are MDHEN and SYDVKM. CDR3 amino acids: CASSRSGRVSHEQFF. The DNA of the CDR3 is TGTGCCAGCAGTCGGAGCGGGAGGGTCTCCCATGAGCAGTTCTTC. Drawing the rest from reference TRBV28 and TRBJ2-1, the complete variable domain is DVKVTQSSRYLVKRTGEKVFLECVQDMDHENMFWYRQDPGLGLRLIYFSYDVKMKEKGDIPEGYSVSREKKERFSLILESASTNQTSMYLCASSRSGRVSHEQFFGPGTRLTVL.

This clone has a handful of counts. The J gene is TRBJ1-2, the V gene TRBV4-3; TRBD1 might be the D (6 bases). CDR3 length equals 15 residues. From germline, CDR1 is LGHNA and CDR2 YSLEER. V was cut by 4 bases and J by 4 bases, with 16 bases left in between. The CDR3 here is CASSPTGGVGYGYTF. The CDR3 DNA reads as TGCGCCAGCAGCCCGACAGGTGGGGTCGGCTATGGCTACACCTTC.

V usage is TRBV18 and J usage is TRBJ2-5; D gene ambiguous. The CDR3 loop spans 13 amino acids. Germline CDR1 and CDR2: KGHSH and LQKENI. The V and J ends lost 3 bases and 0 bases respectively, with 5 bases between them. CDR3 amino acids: CASSPTNQETQYF. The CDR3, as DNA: TGTGCCAGCTCACCGACAAACCAAGAGACCCAGTACTTC.

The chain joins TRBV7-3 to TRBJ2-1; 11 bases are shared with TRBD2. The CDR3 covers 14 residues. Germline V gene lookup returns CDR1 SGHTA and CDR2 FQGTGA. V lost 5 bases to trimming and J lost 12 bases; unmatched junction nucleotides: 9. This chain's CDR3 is CASSPPLAGGLQFF. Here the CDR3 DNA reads TGTGCCAGCAGCCCCCCCCTAGCGGGAGGCCTGCAGTTCTTC.

The CDR3, as DNA: TGCGCCAGCAGATCCCCGGACAGGAACGAGTGGGCCCAGTACTTC. Encoded protein: CASRSPDRNEWAQYF. The V call is TRBV5-1, the J call TRBJ2-5; 7 bases are a match to TRBD1. V trimming: 5 bases; J trimming: 9 bases; junction bases outside the gene matches: 16. This CDR3 is 15 amino acids long. Looked up from germline, CDR1 is SGHRS and CDR2 is YFSETQ.

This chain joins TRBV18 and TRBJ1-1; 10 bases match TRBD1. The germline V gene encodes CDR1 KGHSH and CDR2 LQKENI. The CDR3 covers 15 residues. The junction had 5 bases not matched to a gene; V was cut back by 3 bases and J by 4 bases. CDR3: CASSPRGTGVTEAFF. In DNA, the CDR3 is TGTGCCAGCTCACCTCGTGGGACAGGGGTCACTGAAGCTTTCTTT.

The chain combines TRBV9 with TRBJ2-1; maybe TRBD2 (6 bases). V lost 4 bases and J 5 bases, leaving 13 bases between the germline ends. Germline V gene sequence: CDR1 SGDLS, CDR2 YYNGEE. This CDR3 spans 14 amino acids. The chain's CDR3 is CASSPRTTHNEQFF. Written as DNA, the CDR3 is TGTGCCAGCAGCCCGAGGACTACCCACAATGAGCAGTTCTTC.

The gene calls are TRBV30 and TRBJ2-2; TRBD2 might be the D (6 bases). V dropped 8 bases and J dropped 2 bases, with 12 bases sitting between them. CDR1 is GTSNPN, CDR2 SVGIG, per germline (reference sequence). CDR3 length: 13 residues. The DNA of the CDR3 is TGTGCCGCCGGGACTGCTAACACCGGGGAGCTGTTTTTT. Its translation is CAAGTANTGELFF. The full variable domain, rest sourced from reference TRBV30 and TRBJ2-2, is SQTIHQWPATLVQPVGSPLSLECTVEGTSNPNLYWYRQAAGRGLQLLFYSVGIGQISSEVPQNLSASRPQDRQFILSSKKLLLSDSGFYLCAAGTANTGELFFGEGSRLTVL.

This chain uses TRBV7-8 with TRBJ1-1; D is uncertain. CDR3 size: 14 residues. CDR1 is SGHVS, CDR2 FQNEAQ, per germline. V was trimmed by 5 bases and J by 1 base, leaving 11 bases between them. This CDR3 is CASSPQDWNTEAFF. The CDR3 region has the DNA TGTGCCAGCAGCCCCCAAGACTGGAACACTGAAGCTTTCTTT.

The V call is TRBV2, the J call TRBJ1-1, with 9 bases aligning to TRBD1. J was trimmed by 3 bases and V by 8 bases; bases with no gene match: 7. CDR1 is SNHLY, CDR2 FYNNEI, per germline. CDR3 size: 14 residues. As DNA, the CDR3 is TGTGCCAGCCGGACAGGGGAATCGGACACTGAAGCTTTCTTT. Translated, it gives CASRTGESDTEAFF.

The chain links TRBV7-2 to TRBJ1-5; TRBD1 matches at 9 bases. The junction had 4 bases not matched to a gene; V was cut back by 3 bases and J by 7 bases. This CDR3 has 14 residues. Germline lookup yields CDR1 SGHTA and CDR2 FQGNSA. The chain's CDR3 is CASSFDRGRQPQHF. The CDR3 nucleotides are TGTGCCAGCAGCTTTGACAGGGGGAGGCAGCCCCAGCATTTT.

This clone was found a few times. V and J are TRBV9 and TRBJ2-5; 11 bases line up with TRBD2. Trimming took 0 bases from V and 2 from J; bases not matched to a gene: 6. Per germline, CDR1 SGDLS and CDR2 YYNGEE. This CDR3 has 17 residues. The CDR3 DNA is TGTGCCAGCAGCGTAGACATAGCGGGAGGGTGGCAAGAGACCCAGTACTTC. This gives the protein CASSVDIAGGWQETQYF.

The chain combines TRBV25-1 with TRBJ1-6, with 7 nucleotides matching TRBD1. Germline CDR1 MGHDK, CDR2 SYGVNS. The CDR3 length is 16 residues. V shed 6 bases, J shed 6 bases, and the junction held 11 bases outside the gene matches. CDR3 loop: CASRDLGTDSNSPLHF. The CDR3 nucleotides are TGTGCCAGCAGGGATCTCGGGACAGACTCTAATTCACCCCTCCACTTT.

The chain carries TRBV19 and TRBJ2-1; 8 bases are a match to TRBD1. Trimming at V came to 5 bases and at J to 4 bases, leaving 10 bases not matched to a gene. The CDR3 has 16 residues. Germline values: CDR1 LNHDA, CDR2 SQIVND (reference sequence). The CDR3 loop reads CASSPQTGVGYNEQFF. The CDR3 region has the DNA TGTGCCAGTAGTCCACAGACAGGGGTAGGGTACAATGAGCAGTTCTTC.

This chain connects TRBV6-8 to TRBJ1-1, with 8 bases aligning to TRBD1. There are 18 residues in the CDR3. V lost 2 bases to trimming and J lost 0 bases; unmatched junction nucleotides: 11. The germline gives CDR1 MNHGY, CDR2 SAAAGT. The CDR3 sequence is CASSYTGGRKKMNTEAFF. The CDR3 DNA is TGTGCCAGCAGTTACACAGGGGGTAGGAAAAAAATGAACACTGAAGCTTTCTTT.

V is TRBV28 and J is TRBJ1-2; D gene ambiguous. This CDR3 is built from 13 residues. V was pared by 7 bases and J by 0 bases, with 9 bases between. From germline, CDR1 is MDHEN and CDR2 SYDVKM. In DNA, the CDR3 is TGTGCCAGCACCTTTGCGACTAACTATGGCTACACCTTC. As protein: CASTFATNYGYTF.

The CDR3 sequence is CASSSVQGDMNTGELFF. Here the CDR3 DNA reads TGTGCCAGCAGCTCCGTACAGGGTGACATGAACACCGGGGAGCTGTTTTTT. The rearrangement links TRBV7-8 to TRBJ2-2; D possibly corresponds to TRBD1 (6 bases). The germline V gene has CDR1 SGHVS and CDR2 FQNEAQ. Trimming removed 4 bases at V and 1 base at J, with 16 bases between. The CDR3 totals 17 residues.